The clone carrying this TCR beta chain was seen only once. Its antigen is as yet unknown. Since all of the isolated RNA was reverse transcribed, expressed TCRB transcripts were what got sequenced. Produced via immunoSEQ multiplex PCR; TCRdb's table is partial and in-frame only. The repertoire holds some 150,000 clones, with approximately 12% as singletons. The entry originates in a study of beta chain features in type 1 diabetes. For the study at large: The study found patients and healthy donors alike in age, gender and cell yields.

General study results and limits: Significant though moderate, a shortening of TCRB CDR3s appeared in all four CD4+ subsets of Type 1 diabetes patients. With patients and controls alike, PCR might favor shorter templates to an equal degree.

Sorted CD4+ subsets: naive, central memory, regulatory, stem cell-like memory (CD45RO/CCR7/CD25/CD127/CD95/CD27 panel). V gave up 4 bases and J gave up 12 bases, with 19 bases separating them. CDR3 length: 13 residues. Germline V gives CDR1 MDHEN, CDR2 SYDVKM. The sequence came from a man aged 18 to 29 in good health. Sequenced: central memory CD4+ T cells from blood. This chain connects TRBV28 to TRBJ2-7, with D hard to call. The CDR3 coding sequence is TGTGCCAGCAGTTCACCCCAAGGGCTAAGAGGGTACTTC. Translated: CASSSPQGLRGYF.